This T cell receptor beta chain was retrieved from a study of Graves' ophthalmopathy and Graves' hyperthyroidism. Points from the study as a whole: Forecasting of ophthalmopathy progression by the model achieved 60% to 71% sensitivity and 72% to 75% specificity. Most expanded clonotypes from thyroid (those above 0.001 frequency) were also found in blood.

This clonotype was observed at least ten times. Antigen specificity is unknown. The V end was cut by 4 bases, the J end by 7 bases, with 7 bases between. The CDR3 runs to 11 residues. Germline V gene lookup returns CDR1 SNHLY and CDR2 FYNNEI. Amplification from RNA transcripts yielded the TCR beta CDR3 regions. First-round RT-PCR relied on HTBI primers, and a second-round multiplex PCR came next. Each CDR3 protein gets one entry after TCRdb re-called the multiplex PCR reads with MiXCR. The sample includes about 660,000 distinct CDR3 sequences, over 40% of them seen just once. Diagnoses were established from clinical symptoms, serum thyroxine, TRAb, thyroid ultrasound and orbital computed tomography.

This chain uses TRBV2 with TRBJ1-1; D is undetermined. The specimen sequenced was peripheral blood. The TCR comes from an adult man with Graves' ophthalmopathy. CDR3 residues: CASSGQIEAFF. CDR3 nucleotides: TGTGCCAGCAGTGGGCAGATTGAAGCTTTCTTT.